This entry concerns a single TCR beta chain. This entry belongs to a study of blood T cell repertoires in COVID-19. Overall study context: COVID-19 samples, acute and convalescent, were from the United States, Italy and Spain.

CDR3 length equals 15 residues. The ends lost 5 bases at V and 7 bases at J; junction bases unmatched: 13. Germline lookup yields CDR1 MGHDK and CDR2 SYGVNS. Using immunoSEQ multiplex PCR, the repertoire was profiled, and TCRdb retains in-frame clones only, with some absent. Of almost 55,000 clones in the sample, over 65% were seen once. The sequence came from a human donor in a cohort sampled during active COVID-19. The chain uses TRBV25-1 and TRBJ2-7; 8 positions match TRBD1. Specimen: peripheral blood. The CDR3 DNA reads as TGTGCCAGCAGTCTAACAGGGGGAATGGGTGGGGAGCAGTACTTC. It encodes CASSLTGGMGGEQYF.